The source of this TCR beta chain is a study of technical replicates of blood from a few donors. The germline gives CDR1 SGDLS, CDR2 YYNGEE. Trimming took 1 base from V and 1 from J; bases not matched to a gene: 4. This CDR3 is built from 17 residues. TCRdb's table, derived via immunoSEQ multiplex PCR, lists solely in-frame clones and lacks some. Here the sample spans 72,000 or so clones, about 94% being singletons. The clonotype was recovered from a human donor in good health. This chain joins TRBV9 and TRBJ2-2; TRBD1 matches 10 bases. The sample comprised T cells isolated from PBMCs. The CDR3 DNA reads as TGTGCCAGCAGCGTACCGAGGGACAGGGGGAACACCGGGGAGCTGTTTTTT. Encoded protein: CASSVPRDRGNTGELFF. The full variable domain, with the rest looked up from reference TRBV9 and TRBJ2-2, is DSGVTQTPKHLITATGQRVTLRCSPRSGDLSVYWYQQSLDQGLQFLIQYYNGEERAKGNILERFSAQQFPDLHSELNLSSLELGDSALYFCASSVPRDRGNTGELFFGEGSRLTVL.